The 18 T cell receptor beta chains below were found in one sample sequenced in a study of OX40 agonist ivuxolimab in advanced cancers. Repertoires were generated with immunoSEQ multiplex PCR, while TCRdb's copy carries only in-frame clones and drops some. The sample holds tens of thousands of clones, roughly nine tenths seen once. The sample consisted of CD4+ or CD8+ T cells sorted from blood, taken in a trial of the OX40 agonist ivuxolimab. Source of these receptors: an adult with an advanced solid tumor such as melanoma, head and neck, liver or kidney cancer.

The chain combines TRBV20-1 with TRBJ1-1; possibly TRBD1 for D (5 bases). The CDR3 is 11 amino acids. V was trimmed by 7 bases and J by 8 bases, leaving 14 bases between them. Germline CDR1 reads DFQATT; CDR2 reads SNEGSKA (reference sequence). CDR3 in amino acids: CSGLVGVEAFF. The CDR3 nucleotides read TGCAGTGGGCTAGTAGGGGTCGAAGCTTTCTTT.

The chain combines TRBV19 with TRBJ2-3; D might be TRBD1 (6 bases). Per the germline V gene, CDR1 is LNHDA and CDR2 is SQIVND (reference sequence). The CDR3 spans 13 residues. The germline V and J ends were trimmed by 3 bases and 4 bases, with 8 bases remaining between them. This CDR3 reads CASSMGTPDTQYF. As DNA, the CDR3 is TGTGCCAGTAGTATGGGGACACCAGATACGCAGTATTTT.

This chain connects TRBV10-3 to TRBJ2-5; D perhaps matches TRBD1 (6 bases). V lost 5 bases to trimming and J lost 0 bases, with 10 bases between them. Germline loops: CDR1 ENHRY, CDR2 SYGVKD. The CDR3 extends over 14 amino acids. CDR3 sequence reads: CAISPGQNQETQYF. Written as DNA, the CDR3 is TGTGCCATCAGTCCTGGACAGAACCAAGAGACCCAGTACTTC.

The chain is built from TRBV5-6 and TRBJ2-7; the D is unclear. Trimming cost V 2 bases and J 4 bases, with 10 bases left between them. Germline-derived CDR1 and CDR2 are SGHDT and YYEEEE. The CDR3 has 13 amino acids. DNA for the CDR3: TGTGCCAGCAGCTTTGGGGTCCGGTACGAGCAGTACTTC. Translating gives CASSFGVRYEQYF.

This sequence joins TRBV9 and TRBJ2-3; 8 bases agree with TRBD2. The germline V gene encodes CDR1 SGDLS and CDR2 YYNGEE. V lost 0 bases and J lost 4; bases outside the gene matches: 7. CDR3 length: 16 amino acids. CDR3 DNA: TGTGCCAGCAGCGTAGGGGGTAGCGGGGTTTCAGATACGCAGTATTTT. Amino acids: CASSVGGSGVSDTQYF.

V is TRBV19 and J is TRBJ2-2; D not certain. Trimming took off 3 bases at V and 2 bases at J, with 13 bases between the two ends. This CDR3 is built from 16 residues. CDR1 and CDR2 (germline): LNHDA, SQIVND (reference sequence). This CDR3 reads CASSIRAGTNTGELFF. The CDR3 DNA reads TGTGCCAGTAGTATCCGCGCAGGAACTAACACCGGGGAGCTGTTTTTT.

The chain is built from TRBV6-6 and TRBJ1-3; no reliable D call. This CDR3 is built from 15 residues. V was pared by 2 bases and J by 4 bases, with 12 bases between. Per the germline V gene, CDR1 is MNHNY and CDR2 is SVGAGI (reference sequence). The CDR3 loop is CASSYVARPGNTIYF. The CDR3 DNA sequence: TGTGCCAGCAGTTACGTGGCCCGACCCGGAAACACCATATATTTT.

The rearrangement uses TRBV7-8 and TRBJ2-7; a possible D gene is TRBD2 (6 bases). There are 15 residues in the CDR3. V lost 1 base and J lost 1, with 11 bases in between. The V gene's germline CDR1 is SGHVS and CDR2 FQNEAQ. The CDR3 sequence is CASSLEASASYEQYF. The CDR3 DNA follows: TGTGCCAGCAGCTTAGAAGCTAGCGCATCCTACGAGCAGTACTTC.

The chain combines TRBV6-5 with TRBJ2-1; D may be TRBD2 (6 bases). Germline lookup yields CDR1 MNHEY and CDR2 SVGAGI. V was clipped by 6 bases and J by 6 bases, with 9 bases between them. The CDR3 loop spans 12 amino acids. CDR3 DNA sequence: TGTGCCAGCAGGAGGACTACCAATGAGCAGTTCTTC. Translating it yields CASRRTTNEQFF.

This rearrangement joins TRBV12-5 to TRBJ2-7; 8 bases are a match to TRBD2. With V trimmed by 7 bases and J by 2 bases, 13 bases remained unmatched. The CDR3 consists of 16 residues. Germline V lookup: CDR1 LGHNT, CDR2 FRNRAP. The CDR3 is CASAPPGLGYPYEQYF. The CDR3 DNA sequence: TGTGCTAGTGCTCCCCCGGGACTAGGGTATCCCTACGAGCAGTACTTC.

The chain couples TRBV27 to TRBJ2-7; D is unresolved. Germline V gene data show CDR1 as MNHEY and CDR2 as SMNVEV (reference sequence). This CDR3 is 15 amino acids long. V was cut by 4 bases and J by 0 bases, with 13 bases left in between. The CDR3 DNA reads TGTGCCAGCAGTTCACTGACGGTGAGCTCCTACGAGCAGTACTTC. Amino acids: CASSSLTVSSYEQYF.

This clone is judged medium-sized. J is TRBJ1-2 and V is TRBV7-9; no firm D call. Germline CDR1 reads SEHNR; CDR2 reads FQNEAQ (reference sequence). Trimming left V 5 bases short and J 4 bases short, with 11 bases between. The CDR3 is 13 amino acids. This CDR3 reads CASSPDGPYGYTF. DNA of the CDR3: TGTGCCAGCAGCCCAGACGGACCCTATGGCTACACCTTC.

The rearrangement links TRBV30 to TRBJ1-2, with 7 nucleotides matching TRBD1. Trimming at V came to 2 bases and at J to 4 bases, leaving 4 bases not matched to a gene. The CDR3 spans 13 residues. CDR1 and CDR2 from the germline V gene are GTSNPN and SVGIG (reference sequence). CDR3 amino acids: CAWSFGQAYGYTF. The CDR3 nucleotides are TGTGCCTGGAGTTTCGGACAGGCCTATGGCTACACCTTC.

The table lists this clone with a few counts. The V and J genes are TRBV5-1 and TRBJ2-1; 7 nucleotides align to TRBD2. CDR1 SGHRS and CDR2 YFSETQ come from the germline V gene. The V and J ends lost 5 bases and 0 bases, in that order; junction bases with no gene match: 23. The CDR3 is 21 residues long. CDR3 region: CASSPKLGGGRATSSYNEQFF. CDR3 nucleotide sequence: TGCGCCAGCAGTCCAAAGTTGGGCGGGGGAAGAGCTACAAGCTCCTACAATGAGCAGTTCTTC.

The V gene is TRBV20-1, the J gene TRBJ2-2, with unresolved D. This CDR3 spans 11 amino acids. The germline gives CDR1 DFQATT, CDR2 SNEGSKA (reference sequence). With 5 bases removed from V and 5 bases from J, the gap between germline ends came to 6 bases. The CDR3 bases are TGCAGTGCTGTGAGAACCGGGGAGCTGTTTTTT. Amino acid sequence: CSAVRTGELFF.

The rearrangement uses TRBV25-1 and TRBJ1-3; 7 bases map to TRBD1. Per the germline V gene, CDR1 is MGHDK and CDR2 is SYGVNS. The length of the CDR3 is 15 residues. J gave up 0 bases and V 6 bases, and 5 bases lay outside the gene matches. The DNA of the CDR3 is TGTGCCAGCAGACCCCGGGACAGCTCTGGAAACACCATATATTTT. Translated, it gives CASRPRDSSGNTIYF.

CDR3 protein: CASSDRTYEQYF. Here the CDR3 DNA reads TGTGCCAGCAGCGACAGGACCTACGAGCAGTACTTC. The chain joins TRBV6-1 to TRBJ2-7; D might be TRBD1 (6 bases). V shed 6 bases and J shed 2 bases, with 8 bases lying between them. This CDR3 is 12 amino acids long. CDR1 is MNHNS and CDR2 is SASEGT in the germline V gene.

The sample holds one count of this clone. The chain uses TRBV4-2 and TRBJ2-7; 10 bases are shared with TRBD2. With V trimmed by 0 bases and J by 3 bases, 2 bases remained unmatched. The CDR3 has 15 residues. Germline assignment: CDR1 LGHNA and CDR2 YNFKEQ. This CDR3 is CASSQESGGDYEQYF. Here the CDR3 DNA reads TGTGCCAGCAGCCAAGAGAGCGGGGGGGACTACGAGCAGTACTTC.